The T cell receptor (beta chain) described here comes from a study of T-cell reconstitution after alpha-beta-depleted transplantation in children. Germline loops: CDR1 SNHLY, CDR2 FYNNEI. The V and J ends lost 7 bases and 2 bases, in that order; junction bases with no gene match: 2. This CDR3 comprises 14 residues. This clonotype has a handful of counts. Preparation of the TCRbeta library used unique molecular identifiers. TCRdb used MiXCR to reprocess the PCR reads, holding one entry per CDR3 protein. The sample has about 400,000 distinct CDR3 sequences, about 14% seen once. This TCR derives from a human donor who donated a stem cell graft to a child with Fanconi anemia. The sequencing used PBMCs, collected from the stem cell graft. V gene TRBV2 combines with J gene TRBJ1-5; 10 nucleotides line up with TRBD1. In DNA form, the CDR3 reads TGTGCCAGCACCGGGACAGGGGGCAATCAGCCCCAGCATTTT. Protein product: CASTGTGGNQPQHF.